A single sample gave rise to the 10 T cell receptor beta chains below, sequenced in a study of PD-1 blockade in classical Hodgkin lymphoma. Brentuximab vedotin exposure varied among the patients, all of whom had relapsed after autologous stem cell transplantation. Clones were read by immunoSEQ multiplex PCR, and TCRdb kept only the in-frame ones, dropping some. The sample consists of tens of thousands of clones, about 64% of them appearing once. Sequences were derived from peripheral blood mononuclear cells (PBMCs), sampled at baseline. The receptor set was obtained from a human donor with classical Hodgkin lymphoma.

The chain links TRBV5-6 to TRBJ1-6; D is perhaps TRBD1 (5 bases). This CDR3 spans 14 amino acids. The V gene's germline CDR1 is SGHDT and CDR2 YYEEEE. V shed 4 bases and J shed 10 bases, with 15 bases lying between them. The CDR3 protein is CASSQGPRWSPLHF. The CDR3 DNA is TGTGCCAGCAGCCAGGGTCCCCGTTGGTCACCCCTCCACTTT.

This chain connects TRBV29-1 to TRBJ1-1; TRBD1 agrees at 8 bases. CDR1 and CDR2 (germline): SQVTM, ANQGSEA. The CDR3 runs to 13 residues. Trimming at V came to 6 bases and at J to 9 bases, leaving 12 bases not matched to a gene. This chain's CDR3 is CSVAGQGSSQAFF. The CDR3 region has the DNA TGCAGCGTAGCTGGACAGGGTTCATCCCAAGCTTTCTTT.

This clone was recorded once. The chain has TRBV7-2 and TRBJ2-7, with D perhaps being TRBD1 or TRBD2 (6 bases each). The V end was cut by 5 bases, the J end by 6 bases, with 20 bases between. This CDR3 spans 15 amino acids. Germline lookup yields CDR1 SGHTA and CDR2 FQGNSA. CDR3 sequence (DNA): TGTGCCAGCAGCCGTGTACAGGGAAAGGGAGGCGAGCAGTACTTC. Its protein is CASSRVQGKGGEQYF.

The chain employs TRBV6-6 and TRBJ2-3; D ambiguous. Trimming took off 11 bases at V and 8 bases at J, with 14 bases between the two ends. CDR3 length: 11 amino acids. Germline V gene sequence: CDR1 MNHNY, CDR2 SVGAGI (reference sequence). This CDR3 is CACRGSGTQYF. The CDR3, as DNA: TGTGCCTGCCGAGGATCCGGTACGCAGTATTTT.

The J gene is TRBJ2-1, the V gene TRBV9; D ambiguous. Trimming stripped 1 base from V and 0 bases from J, with 11 bases between. CDR1 and CDR2 (germline): SGDLS, YYNGEE. The CDR3 spans 16 residues. The CDR3 spells CASSVSPQNSYNEQFF. Written as DNA, the CDR3 is TGTGCCAGCAGCGTAAGTCCCCAGAACTCCTACAATGAGCAGTTCTTC.

J is TRBJ2-2 and V is TRBV30, with D perhaps matching TRBD2 (7 bases). Germline values: CDR1 GTSNPN, CDR2 SVGIG (reference sequence). Trimming pared 4 bases from V and 8 bases from J, leaving 23 bases between. CDR3 length: 16 amino acids. CDR3 sequence: CAWNLRGGRGTGELFF. The CDR3 coding sequence is TGTGCCTGGAATCTGCGCGGGGGCAGAGGAACGGGGGAGCTGTTTTTT.

This clone was observed a handful of times. V usage is TRBV7-2 and J usage is TRBJ2-2; 12 bases agree with TRBD2. Germline CDR1 reads SGHTA; CDR2 reads FQGNSA. CDR3 length equals 18 residues. V lost 3 bases and J lost 4; bases outside the gene matches: 9. The CDR3 is CASSFLASGRAATGELFF. Here the CDR3 DNA reads TGTGCCAGCAGCTTCCTGGCTAGCGGGAGGGCGGCCACCGGGGAGCTGTTTTTT. The variable domain in full, with the rest retrieved from reference TRBV7-2 and TRBJ2-2, is GAGVSQSPSNKVTEKGKDVELRCDPISGHTALYWYRQSLGQGLEFLIYFQGNSAPDKSGLPSDRFSAERTGGSVSTLTIQRTQQEDSAVYLCASSFLASGRAATGELFFGEGSRLTVL.

A single count supports this clone. V is TRBV28 and J is TRBJ1-4, with D perhaps matching TRBD1 (5 bases). The CDR3 spans 15 residues. Trimming removed 6 bases from V and 4 bases from J, with 15 bases in between. Germline CDR1 MDHEN, CDR2 SYDVKM. For the CDR3, the DNA is TGTGCCAGCAGCCGGGACCCCGAGGTTAATGAAAAACTGTTTTTT. Its protein is CASSRDPEVNEKLFF.

The chain employs TRBV6-4 and TRBJ1-6; maybe TRBD1 (6 bases). This CDR3 comprises 17 residues. V gave up 5 bases and J gave up 3 bases, with 17 bases separating them. CDR1 and CDR2 (germline): MRHNA, SNTAGT. DNA for the CDR3: TGTGCCAGCAGTCCACAGGGAGGGGGATTCTATAATTCACCCCTCCACTTT. Translating it yields CASSPQGGGFYNSPLHF.

The chain joins TRBV28 to TRBJ2-7; D is possibly TRBD1 or TRBD2 (5 bases each). The CDR3 consists of 13 residues. The V end lost 7 bases, the J end lost 4 bases, and 14 bases lay between the germline ends. CDR1 and CDR2 from the germline V gene are MDHEN and SYDVKM. CDR3 nucleotide sequence: TGTGCCAGCACCTCTGGGACCCTTTACGAGCAGTACTTC. The encoded protein is CASTSGTLYEQYF.